A selection of T cell receptor beta chains follows, all from one sample in a study of blood T cell repertoires in COVID-19. The data were produced by immunoSEQ multiplex PCR, yet TCRdb's version contains in-frame clones alone and is incomplete. The sample lists roughly 100,000 clones, about 80% occurring once. Sequencing used peripheral blood. The receptors shown here come from a human donor in a cohort sampled during active COVID-19. Both conserved end residues are part of each CDR3. The order of the fields is V gene, clone size, J gene, D gene, CDR3 DNA, CDR3 protein. D genes are given only for firm matches. Only part of the rows carry a size: once, few, many, or a class if the clone is expanded.

V gene: TRBV6-5
clone size: .
J gene: TRBJ1-1
D gene: TRBD1
CDR3 DNA: TGTGCCAGCAGACCGACAGGGGCGAACACTGAAGCTTTCTTT
CDR3 protein: CASRPTGANTEAFF

V gene: TRBV7-9
clone size: .
J gene: TRBJ2-5
D gene: TRBD1
CDR3 DNA: TGTGCCAGCAGTCCACCGGGACAGGGGCGAGAGACCCAGTACTTC
CDR3 protein: CASSPPGQGRETQYF

V gene: TRBV4-1
clone size: few
J gene: TRBJ1-5
D gene: .
CDR3 DNA: TGCGCCAGCAGCCAAGAACAGGGTATTAGCAATCAGCCCCAGCATTTT
CDR3 protein: CASSQEQGISNQPQHF

V gene: TRBV5-6
clone size: few
J gene: TRBJ2-2
D gene: TRBD2
CDR3 DNA: TGTGCCAGCAGCTCTGGACTAGCGGGGTCGACCGGGGAGCTGTTTTTT
CDR3 protein: CASSSGLAGSTGELFF

V gene: TRBV7-2
clone size: .
J gene: TRBJ1-5
D gene: .
CDR3 DNA: TGTGCCAGCAGCCCACAAGTGGGGAGGGACAATCAGCCCCAGCATTTT
CDR3 protein: CASSPQVGRDNQPQHF

V gene: TRBV30
clone size: .
J gene: TRBJ1-1
D gene: .
CDR3 DNA: TGTGCCTGGAGCCTCGGACAGCCAAAAGCTTTCTTT
CDR3 protein: CAWSLGQPKAFF

V gene: TRBV11-3
clone size: .
J gene: TRBJ2-2
D gene: .
CDR3 DNA: TGTGCCAGCAGCTTCGAGCTAAACACCGGGGAGCTGTTTTTT
CDR3 protein: CASSFELNTGELFF

V gene: TRBV4-3
clone size: .
J gene: TRBJ1-1
D gene: .
CDR3 DNA: TGCGCCAGCAGCCAAGGTGCCACAATGAACACTGAAGCTTTCTTT
CDR3 protein: CASSQGATMNTEAFF

V gene: TRBV7-9
clone size: .
J gene: TRBJ2-3
D gene: TRBD1
CDR3 DNA: TGTGCCAGCAGCTCCGGTCCCGGGACAGGGGCAGATACGCAGTATTTT
CDR3 protein: CASSSGPGTGADTQYF

V gene: TRBV11-2
clone size: .
J gene: TRBJ2-7
D gene: .
CDR3 DNA: TGTGCCAGCAGCTTAGCATACGAGCAGTACTTC
CDR3 protein: CASSLAYEQYF

V gene: TRBV10-1
clone size: once
J gene: TRBJ1-6
D gene: .
CDR3 DNA: TGCGCCAGCTCGGCTACGGGGGTCGGTAATTCACCCCTCCACTTT
CDR3 protein: CASSATGVGNSPLHF

V gene: TRBV5-1
clone size: .
J gene: TRBJ2-1
D gene: TRBD2
CDR3 DNA: TGCGCCAGCAGGAGGACTAGCGGGGGCCCCTACAATGAGCAGTTCTTC
CDR3 protein: CASRRTSGGPYNEQFF

V gene: TRBV18
clone size: .
J gene: TRBJ2-5
D gene: .
CDR3 DNA: TGTGCCAGCTCACCAGCCCCGGGAGAACAAGAGACCCAGTACTTC
CDR3 protein: CASSPAPGEQETQYF

V gene: TRBV27
clone size: once
J gene: TRBJ2-3
D gene: .
CDR3 DNA: TGTGCCAGCAGCCCCCGGTACCGGGGGGCAGGCACAGATACGCAGTATTTT
CDR3 protein: CASSPRYRGAGTDTQYF

V gene: TRBV5-6
clone size: .
J gene: TRBJ1-1
D gene: TRBD1
CDR3 DNA: TGTGCCAGCAGCTCGACAGGGGAACGAATTGAAGCTTTCTTT
CDR3 protein: CASSSTGERIEAFF

V gene: TRBV5-1
clone size: .
J gene: TRBJ2-5
D gene: TRBD2
CDR3 DNA: TGCGCCAGCAGCCTCTCGGGACTAGCGGGGGCGGGACAAGAGACCCAGTACTTC
CDR3 protein: CASSLSGLAGAGQETQYF

V gene: TRBV13
clone size: .
J gene: TRBJ2-7
D gene: .
CDR3 DNA: TGTGCCAGCAGCTTATCAGGTGACTACGAGCAGTACTTC
CDR3 protein: CASSLSGDYEQYF

V gene: TRBV12-3/TRBV12-4
clone size: .
J gene: TRBJ2-3
D gene: TRBD1
CDR3 DNA: TGTGCCAGCAGGGGGACAGGGGCAGATACGCAGTATTTT
CDR3 protein: CASRGTGADTQYF

V gene: TRBV6-5
clone size: few
J gene: TRBJ1-5
D gene: .
CDR3 DNA: TGTGCCAGCAGCCTCGCGATCAATCAGCCCCAGCATTTT
CDR3 protein: CASSLAINQPQHF

V gene: TRBV12-3/TRBV12-4
clone size: .
J gene: TRBJ2-7
D gene: .
CDR3 DNA: TGTGCCAGCAGCCCCCCCCAGGGCTACGAGCAGTACTTC
CDR3 protein: CASSPPQGYEQYF

V gene: TRBV7-2
clone size: .
J gene: TRBJ1-4
D gene: TRBD1
CDR3 DNA: TGTGCCAGCAGCTTAGCGTGGGACAGGGGAGAAAAACTGTTTTTT
CDR3 protein: CASSLAWDRGEKLFF

V gene: TRBV29-1
clone size: .
J gene: TRBJ1-2
D gene: TRBD1
CDR3 DNA: TGCAGCGTTGTCGACAGGGGGAACTATGGCTACACCTTC
CDR3 protein: CSVVDRGNYGYTF

V gene: TRBV2
clone size: .
J gene: TRBJ1-4
D gene: TRBD1
CDR3 DNA: TGTGCCAGCAGTACGGACAGGAGTCAAGAAAAACTGTTTTTT
CDR3 protein: CASSTDRSQEKLFF

V gene: TRBV6-2/TRBV6-3
clone size: .
J gene: TRBJ1-6
D gene: .
CDR3 DNA: TGTGCCAGCAGTGACAGGTCTGTGTCACCCCTCCACTTT
CDR3 protein: CASSDRSVSPLHF

V gene: TRBV5-1
clone size: few
J gene: TRBJ2-2
D gene: .
CDR3 DNA: TGCGCCAGCATTCAGGGGGGGAACACCGGGGAGCTGTTTTTT
CDR3 protein: CASIQGGNTGELFF

V gene: TRBV7-3
clone size: .
J gene: TRBJ2-5
D gene: TRBD2
CDR3 DNA: TGTGCCAGCAGCTTATTACCAGCGGGGAAGGAAGAGACCCAGTACTTC
CDR3 protein: CASSLLPAGKEETQYF

V gene: TRBV24-1
clone size: .
J gene: TRBJ1-1
D gene: TRBD1
CDR3 DNA: TGTGCCACCAGTGAGGCCCGACAGGGGGCGCGGAACACTGAAGCTTTCTTT
CDR3 protein: CATSEARQGARNTEAFF

V gene: TRBV6-2/TRBV6-3
clone size: .
J gene: TRBJ2-3
D gene: TRBD2
CDR3 DNA: TGTGCCAGCACCCCGGGACTAGCGGGGGGGTTCCTCACAGATACGCAGTATTTT
CDR3 protein: CASTPGLAGGFLTDTQYF

V gene: TRBV4-3
clone size: .
J gene: TRBJ1-2
D gene: TRBD1
CDR3 DNA: TGCGCCAGCAGCCATCAGGGGGTACCTGGCTACACCTTC
CDR3 protein: CASSHQGVPGYTF

V gene: TRBV19
clone size: .
J gene: TRBJ1-5
D gene: .
CDR3 DNA: TGTGCCAGTAGCCCTCAACAGGGTCGGGTCCAGCCCCAGCATTTT
CDR3 protein: CASSPQQGRVQPQHF

V gene: TRBV2
clone size: .
J gene: TRBJ2-3
D gene: TRBD2
CDR3 DNA: TGTGCCAGCAGTGCGACGGGGGGGATGACTAGCACAGATACGCAGTATTTT
CDR3 protein: CASSATGGMTSTDTQYF

V gene: TRBV7-9
clone size: .
J gene: TRBJ1-6
D gene: TRBD1
CDR3 DNA: TGTGCCAGCAGCTTAGTCGACAGGGGTGATTCACCCCTCCACTTT
CDR3 protein: CASSLVDRGDSPLHF

V gene: TRBV11-2
clone size: .
J gene: TRBJ2-7
D gene: .
CDR3 DNA: TGTGCCAGCAGCTTAGGGGGGGTCGAGCAGTACTTC
CDR3 protein: CASSLGGVEQYF

V gene: TRBV27
clone size: .
J gene: TRBJ2-4
D gene: TRBD1
CDR3 DNA: TGTGCCAGCAGCTGGGGACAGGGTTTAGGCAAAAACATTCAGTACTTC
CDR3 protein: CASSWGQGLGKNIQYF

V gene: TRBV7-8
clone size: .
J gene: TRBJ2-4
D gene: .
CDR3 DNA: TGTGCCAGCAGCAGAATGGCAGTGGACATTCAGTACTTC
CDR3 protein: CASSRMAVDIQYF

V gene: TRBV7-8
clone size: .
J gene: TRBJ1-4
D gene: .
CDR3 DNA: TGTGCCAGCAGCTTAGCGGTGGGCCTTAATGAAAAACTGTTTTTT
CDR3 protein: CASSLAVGLNEKLFF

V gene: TRBV10-3
clone size: .
J gene: TRBJ1-3
D gene: .
CDR3 DNA: TGTGCCATCAGTGCGTTAGTTGGAAACACCATATATTTT
CDR3 protein: CAISALVGNTIYF

V gene: TRBV5-1
clone size: .
J gene: TRBJ1-4
D gene: .
CDR3 DNA: TGCGCCAGCAGCTCGAATCCGACAGTTAATGAAAAACTGTTTTTT
CDR3 protein: CASSSNPTVNEKLFF

V gene: TRBV27
clone size: few
J gene: TRBJ1-1
D gene: TRBD1
CDR3 DNA: TGTGCCAGCAGTCCGACCCTGACAGGGAGGACTGAAGCTTTCTTT
CDR3 protein: CASSPTLTGRTEAFF

V gene: TRBV7-9
clone size: .
J gene: TRBJ1-2
D gene: TRBD1
CDR3 DNA: TGTGCCAGCCGTGGGACAGGCTATGGCTACACCTTC
CDR3 protein: CASRGTGYGYTF

V gene: TRBV6-5
clone size: .
J gene: TRBJ1-1
D gene: .
CDR3 DNA: TGTGCCAGCAGCCCCGCAGGGGTCGTGACTGAAGCTTTCTTT
CDR3 protein: CASSPAGVVTEAFF

V gene: TRBV30
clone size: .
J gene: TRBJ1-5
D gene: .
CDR3 DNA: TGTGCCTGGAGCGTCAATCTGGGCCAGGGCTCTAATCAGCCCCAGCATTTT
CDR3 protein: CAWSVNLGQGSNQPQHF